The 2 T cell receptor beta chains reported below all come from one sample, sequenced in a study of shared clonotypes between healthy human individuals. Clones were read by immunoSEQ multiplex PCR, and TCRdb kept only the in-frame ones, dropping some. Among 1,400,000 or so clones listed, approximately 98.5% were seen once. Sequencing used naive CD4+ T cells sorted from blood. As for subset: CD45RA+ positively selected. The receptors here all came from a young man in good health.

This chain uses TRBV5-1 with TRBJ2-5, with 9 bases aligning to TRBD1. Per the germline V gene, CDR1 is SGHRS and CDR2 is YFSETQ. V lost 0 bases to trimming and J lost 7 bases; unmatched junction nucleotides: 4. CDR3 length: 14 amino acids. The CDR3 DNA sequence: TGCGCCAGCAGCTTGGGACAGGGGGTTAGGACCCAGTACTTC. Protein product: CASSLGQGVRTQYF.

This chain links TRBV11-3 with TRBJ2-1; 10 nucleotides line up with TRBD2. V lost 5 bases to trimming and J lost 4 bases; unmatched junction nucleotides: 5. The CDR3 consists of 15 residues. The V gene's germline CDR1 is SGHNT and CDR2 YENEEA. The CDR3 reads CASSPLAGVYNEQFF. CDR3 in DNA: TGTGCCAGCAGCCCCCTAGCGGGAGTTTACAATGAGCAGTTCTTC.